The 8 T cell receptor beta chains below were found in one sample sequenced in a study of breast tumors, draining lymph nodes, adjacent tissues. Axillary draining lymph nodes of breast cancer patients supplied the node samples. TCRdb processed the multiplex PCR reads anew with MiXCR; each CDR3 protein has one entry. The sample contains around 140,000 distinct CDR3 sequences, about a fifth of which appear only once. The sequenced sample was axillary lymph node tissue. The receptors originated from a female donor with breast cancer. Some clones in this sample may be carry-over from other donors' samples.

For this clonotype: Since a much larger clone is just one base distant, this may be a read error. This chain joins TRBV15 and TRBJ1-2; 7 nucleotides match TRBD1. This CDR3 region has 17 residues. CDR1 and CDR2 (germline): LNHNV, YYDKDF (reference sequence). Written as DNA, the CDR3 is TGTGCCACCAGCAGAGAGCCGACAGGGCCTCTTTACTATAGCTACACCTTC. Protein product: CATSREPTGPLYYSYTF.

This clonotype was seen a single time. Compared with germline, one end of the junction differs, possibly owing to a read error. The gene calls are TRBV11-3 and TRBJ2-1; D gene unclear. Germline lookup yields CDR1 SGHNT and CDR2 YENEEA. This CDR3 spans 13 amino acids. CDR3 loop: CASSLNVYNEQSF. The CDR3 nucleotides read TGTGCCAGCAGCTTAAACGTATACAATGAGCAGTCCTTC. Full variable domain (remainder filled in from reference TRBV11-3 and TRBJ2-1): EAGVVQSPRYKIIEKKQPVAFWCNPISGHNTLYWYLQNLGQGPELLIRYENEEAVDDSQLPKDRFSAERLKGVDSTLKIQPAELGDSAVYLCASSLNVYNEQSFGPGTRLTVL.

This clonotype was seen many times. In DNA form, the CDR3 reads TGTGCCAGCAGTGTCGTTGGGGTGGGAGCTAACTATGGCTACACCTTC. This gives the protein CASSVVGVGANYGYTF. This chain joins TRBV2 and TRBJ1-2, with no clear D. Germline V gene lookup returns CDR1 SNHLY and CDR2 FYNNEI. With 4 bases removed from V and 0 bases from J, the gap between germline ends came to 15 bases. This CDR3 has 16 residues. The full variable domain, with the rest looked up from reference TRBV2 and TRBJ1-2, is EPEVTQTPSHQVTQMGQEVILRCVPISNHLYFYWYRQILGQKVEFLVSFYNNEISEKSEIFDDQFSVERPDGSNFTLKIRSTKLEDSAMYFCASSVVGVGANYGYTFGSGTRLTVV.

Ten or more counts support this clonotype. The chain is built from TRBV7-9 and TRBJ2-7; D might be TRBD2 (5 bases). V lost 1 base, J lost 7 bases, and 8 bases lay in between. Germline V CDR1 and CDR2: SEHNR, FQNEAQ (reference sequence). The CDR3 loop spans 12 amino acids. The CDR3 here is CASSLVSGEQYF. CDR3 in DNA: TGTGCCAGCAGCTTAGTGTCGGGGGAGCAGTACTTC.

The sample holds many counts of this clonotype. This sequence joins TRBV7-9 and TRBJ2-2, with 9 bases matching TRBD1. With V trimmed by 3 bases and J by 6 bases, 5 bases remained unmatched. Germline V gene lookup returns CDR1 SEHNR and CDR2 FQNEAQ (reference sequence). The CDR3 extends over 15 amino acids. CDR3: CASSFIRQGAGELFF. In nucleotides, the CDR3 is TGTGCCAGCAGCTTCATCCGACAGGGGGCCGGGGAGCTGTTTTTT.

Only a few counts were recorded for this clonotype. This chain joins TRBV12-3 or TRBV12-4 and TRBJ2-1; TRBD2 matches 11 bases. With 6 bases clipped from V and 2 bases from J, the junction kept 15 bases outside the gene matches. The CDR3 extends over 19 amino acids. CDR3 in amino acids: CASSLVPRLAGSTYNEQFF. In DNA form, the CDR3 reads TGTGCCAGCAGCCTAGTCCCGAGACTAGCGGGAAGTACCTACAATGAGCAGTTCTTC.

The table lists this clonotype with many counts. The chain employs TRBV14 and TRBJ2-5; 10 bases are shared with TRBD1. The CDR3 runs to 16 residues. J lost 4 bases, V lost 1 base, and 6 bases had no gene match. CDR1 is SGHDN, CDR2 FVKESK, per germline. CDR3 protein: CASSQAGTGVRETQYF. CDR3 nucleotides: TGTGCCAGCAGCCAAGCCGGGACAGGGGTGAGAGAGACCCAGTACTTC.

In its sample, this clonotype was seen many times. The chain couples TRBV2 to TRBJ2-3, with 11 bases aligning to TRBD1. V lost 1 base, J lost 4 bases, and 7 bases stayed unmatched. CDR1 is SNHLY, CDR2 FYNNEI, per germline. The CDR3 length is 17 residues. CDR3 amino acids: CASSEGTGGAGSDTQYF. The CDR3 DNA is TGTGCCAGCAGTGAAGGGACAGGGGGCGCTGGCTCAGATACGCAGTATTTT.